The text below deals with one T cell receptor beta chain. Its specificity is not known. TCRdb's table, derived via immunoSEQ multiplex PCR, lists solely in-frame clones and lacks some. Of about 130,000 clones detected, 92% appear once; the ten largest clones hold roughly 0.19%. This sample is drawn from a study of graft-versus-host responses after intestinal transplantation. In the study overall: Recipients underwent multivisceral, liver-intestinal, or isolated intestinal transplants.

Trimming took 4 bases from V and 9 from J, leaving 19 bases between them. Germline lookup yields CDR1 SGHTA and CDR2 FQGTGA. This CDR3 has 15 amino acids. The genes are TRBV7-3 and TRBJ2-1; D ambiguous. This receptor was taken from a human donor who received an intestinal transplant. The sequencing used unstimulated CD4+ T cells sorted from spleen or lymph node cells, collected before intestinal transplant. The CDR3 loop reads CASSSIPNPVGEQFF. The CDR3 DNA sequence: TGTGCCAGCAGCTCCATCCCGAACCCGGTGGGTGAGCAGTTCTTC.